The 27 T cell receptor beta chains below were found in one sample sequenced in a study of blood T cell repertoires in COVID-19. Here immunoSEQ multiplex PCR was the method, and the copy in TCRdb shows in-frame clones only, minus some. The sample has 150,000 to 200,000 clones; 70% to 90% are singletons. Sequenced: peripheral blood. These TCRs come from a man between 60 and 70 years old with COVID-19, enrolled during active disease.

V and J are TRBV11-3 and TRBJ2-7, with no clear D. Trimming removed 0 bases at V and 2 bases at J, with 11 bases between. There are 15 residues in the CDR3. In germline, CDR1 is SGHNT, CDR2 YENEEA. The CDR3 coding sequence is TGTGCCAGCAGCTTAGAGGCGGCAGCCACCTACGAGCAGTACTTC. Its translation: CASSLEAAATYEQYF. The full variable domain, with the rest looked up from reference TRBV11-3 and TRBJ2-7, is EAGVVQSPRYKIIEKKQPVAFWCNPISGHNTLYWYLQNLGQGPELLIRYENEEAVDDSQLPKDRFSAERLKGVDSTLKIQPAELGDSAVYLCASSLEAAATYEQYFGPGTRLTVT.

This chain uses TRBV13 with TRBJ2-7; 10 nucleotides match TRBD1. Germline V gene data show CDR1 as PRHDT and CDR2 as FYEKMQ (reference sequence). This CDR3 is 15 amino acids long. V trimming: 5 bases; J trimming: 5 bases; junction bases outside the gene matches: 9. CDR3 sequence: CASSRTTGGYNEQYF. The CDR3 coding sequence is TGTGCCAGCAGCCGGACGACAGGGGGCTATAACGAGCAGTACTTC.

V is TRBV9 and J is TRBJ2-2, with 7 bases matching TRBD2. V was pared by 4 bases and J by 3 bases, with 6 bases of the junction left unmatched. CDR3 length equals 15 residues. The V gene's germline CDR1 is SGDLS and CDR2 YYNGEE. The CDR3 reads CASSTDLADTGELFF. The CDR3 DNA reads as TGTGCCAGCAGCACGGACCTAGCGGACACCGGGGAGCTGTTTTTT. The variable domain in full, with the rest retrieved from reference TRBV9 and TRBJ2-2, is DSGVTQTPKHLITATGQRVTLRCSPRSGDLSVYWYQQSLDQGLQFLIQYYNGEERAKGNILERFSAQQFPDLHSELNLSSLELGDSALYFCASSTDLADTGELFFGEGSRLTVL.

In its sample, this clone was seen once. The genes are TRBV5-1 and TRBJ2-4, with a weak D call TRBD2 (5 bases). The V gene's germline CDR1 is SGHRS and CDR2 YFSETQ. The CDR3 sequence is 16 residues long. The V and J ends lost 0 bases and 0 bases respectively, with 10 bases between them. The CDR3 DNA reads as TGCGCCAGCAGCTTGGAAGGAGGCGTAGCCAAAAACATTCAGTACTTC. Protein product: CASSLEGGVAKNIQYF.

This CDR3 is CASSTGTSTDTQYF. DNA for the CDR3: TGTGCCAGCTCCACCGGGACATCTACAGATACGCAGTATTTT. V usage is TRBV7-3 and J usage is TRBJ2-3, with TRBD1 as a possible D gene (6 bases). CDR3 size: 14 residues. The germline gives CDR1 SGHTA, CDR2 FQGTGA. V shed 8 bases and J shed 3 bases, with 15 bases lying between them. The full variable domain, with the rest looked up from reference TRBV7-3 and TRBJ2-3, is GAGVSQTPSNKVTEKGKYVELRCDPISGHTALYWYRQSLGQGPEFLIYFQGTGAADDSGLPNDRFFAVRPEGSVSTLKIQRTERGDSAVYLCASSTGTSTDTQYFGPGTRLTVL.

This chain links TRBV28 with TRBJ1-3; 7 bases line up with TRBD1. The CDR3 has 14 amino acids. Germline CDR1 and CDR2: MDHEN and SYDVKM. V shed 9 bases and J 0 bases; nucleotides not matched to a gene: 5. This chain's CDR3 is CASMTGSSGNTIYF. The CDR3 bases are TGTGCCAGTATGACAGGGAGCTCTGGAAACACCATATATTTT.

The J gene is TRBJ2-7, the V gene TRBV29-1, with no clear D. V was trimmed by 7 bases and J by 3 bases, leaving 16 bases between them. This CDR3 spans 13 amino acids. Germline V gene sequence: CDR1 SQVTM, CDR2 ANQGSEA. The CDR3 DNA is TGCAGCGCCACACTATCGACGGGCTACGAGCAGTACTTC. Its translation: CSATLSTGYEQYF.

The rearrangement links TRBV19 to TRBJ2-1; 9 positions agree with TRBD2. Germline-derived CDR1 and CDR2 are LNHDA and SQIVND (reference sequence). CDR3 length: 14 amino acids. Unmatched junction bases numbered 5, after V lost 7 bases and J lost 4 bases. The CDR3 DNA sequence: TGTGCCAGTAATAGCGGGGGAATTTACAATGAGCAGTTCTTC. As protein: CASNSGGIYNEQFF.

This sequence joins TRBV7-2 and TRBJ2-3, with D possibly being TRBD2 (5 bases). Trimming cost V 5 bases and J 5 bases, with 11 bases left between them. The CDR3 spans 13 residues. Germline CDR1 reads SGHTA; CDR2 reads FQGNSA. In DNA form, the CDR3 reads TGTGCCAGCAGCCCGGAGGTTTTAGATACGCAGTATTTT. As protein: CASSPEVLDTQYF.

V and J are TRBV18 and TRBJ1-1; 10 nucleotides align to TRBD1. Germline V lookup: CDR1 KGHSH, CDR2 LQKENI. J gave up 3 bases and V 6 bases, and 16 bases lay outside the gene matches. This CDR3 is built from 18 residues. The CDR3 loop reads CASSRKPGQGLVYTEAFF. In DNA form, the CDR3 reads TGTGCCAGCTCGAGGAAGCCGGGACAGGGGTTAGTGTACACTGAAGCTTTCTTT.

The count of this clone is one. The J gene is TRBJ1-3, the V gene TRBV19; no clear D. This CDR3 is 15 amino acids long. V dropped 1 base and J dropped 4 bases, with 11 bases sitting between them. Germline CDR1 reads LNHDA; CDR2 reads SQIVND (reference sequence). This CDR3 is CASSIGRSNGNTIYF. The CDR3 DNA follows: TGTGCCAGTAGTATAGGGCGGTCAAACGGAAACACCATATATTTT. Using reference TRBV19 and TRBJ1-3 for the parts outside the CDR3, the full variable domain is DGGITQSPKYLFRKEGQNVTLSCEQNLNHDAMYWYRQDPGQGLRLIYYSQIVNDFQKGDIAEGYSVSREKKESFPLTVTSAQKNPTAFYLCASSIGRSNGNTIYFGEGSWLTVV.

The chain links TRBV11-2 to TRBJ2-1, with 8 positions matching TRBD2. The germline V gene has CDR1 SGHAT and CDR2 FQNNGV. CDR3 length: 15 residues. V shed 4 bases, J shed 6 bases, and the junction held 8 bases outside the gene matches. CDR3 bases: TGTGCCAGCAGCTCGATGGGACTAGAGGGCAATGAGCAGTTCTTC. This encodes CASSSMGLEGNEQFF. Based on the CDR3 plus reference TRBV11-2 and TRBJ2-1, the full variable domain is EAGVAQSPRYKIIEKRQSVAFWCNPISGHATLYWYQQILGQGPKLLIQFQNNGVVDDSQLPKDRFSAERLKGVDSTLKIQPAKLEDSAVYLCASSSMGLEGNEQFFGPGTRLTVL.

J is TRBJ2-2 and V is TRBV19; D possibly corresponds to TRBD2 (5 bases). The CDR3 runs to 15 residues. Trimming left V 5 bases short and J 6 bases short, with 16 bases between. Germline-derived CDR1 and CDR2 are LNHDA and SQIVND (reference sequence). The CDR3 region is CASSPPGVGSGELFF. CDR3 bases: TGTGCCAGTAGTCCCCCCGGGGTAGGGTCCGGGGAGCTGTTTTTT.

The chain carries TRBV19 and TRBJ1-2; weak D call: TRBD1 (6 bases). The CDR3 totals 14 residues. Trimming cost V 3 bases and J 4 bases, with 12 bases left between them. The germline V gene encodes CDR1 LNHDA and CDR2 SQIVND (reference sequence). CDR3 DNA: TGTGCCAGTAGTATGGCAGGGGAGTTCTATGGCTACACCTTC. Protein: CASSMAGEFYGYTF.

In this sample, this clone turned up once. The rearrangement joins TRBV19 to TRBJ2-7, with 9 positions matching TRBD1. Germline V lookup: CDR1 LNHDA, CDR2 SQIVND (reference sequence). There are 15 residues in the CDR3. The ends lost 9 bases at V and 1 base at J; junction bases unmatched: 10. The CDR3 loop reads CASSQGTGLSYEQYF. The DNA of the CDR3 is TGTGCCAGCTCACAGGGGACAGGGCTATCCTACGAGCAGTACTTC.

The chain is built from TRBV27 and TRBJ2-7, with 8 bases that match TRBD1. Germline V gene data show CDR1 as MNHEY and CDR2 as SMNVEV (reference sequence). Trimming cost V 2 bases and J 2 bases; bases outside gene matches: 8. The CDR3 sequence is 16 residues long. The chain's CDR3 is CASSLRTGPNTYEQYF. The CDR3 coding sequence is TGTGCCAGCAGTTTACGGACAGGGCCGAACACCTACGAGCAGTACTTC.

This rearrangement joins TRBV18 to TRBJ2-2; TRBD1 is a possible D gene (5 bases). Trimming left V 5 bases short and J 2 bases short, with 9 bases between. This CDR3 has 14 amino acids. CDR1 and CDR2 from the germline V gene are KGHSH and LQKENI. The CDR3 sequence: CASSKDINTGELFF. The CDR3 DNA reads TGTGCCAGCTCAAAGGACATAAACACCGGGGAGCTGTTTTTT.

The chain employs TRBV19 and TRBJ1-2; 7 bases line up with TRBD1. Germline CDR1 and CDR2: LNHDA and SQIVND (reference sequence). Trimming cost V 4 bases and J 2 bases; bases outside gene matches: 19. The CDR3 extends over 19 amino acids. CDR3 nucleotide sequence: TGTGCCAGTAGTAACAATGTACCGGGACAGACTATAAACAACTATGGCTACACCTTC. Its translation is CASSNNVPGQTINNYGYTF. The full variable domain, with the rest looked up from reference TRBV19 and TRBJ1-2, is DGGITQSPKYLFRKEGQNVTLSCEQNLNHDAMYWYRQDPGQGLRLIYYSQIVNDFQKGDIAEGYSVSREKKESFPLTVTSAQKNPTAFYLCASSNNVPGQTINNYGYTFGSGTRLTVV.

J is TRBJ1-5 and V is TRBV6-2 or TRBV6-3; 8 nucleotides match TRBD1. The V and J ends lost 6 bases and 1 base, in that order; junction bases with no gene match: 8. The CDR3 has 16 amino acids. Germline V gives CDR1 MNHEY, CDR2 SVGEGT. The CDR3 loop is CASSPRTGNSNQPQHF. CDR3 DNA sequence: TGTGCCAGCAGCCCTAGGACAGGGAACAGCAATCAGCCCCAGCATTTT.

The V gene is TRBV7-9, the J gene TRBJ2-7; D remains ambiguous. The germline CDR1 and CDR2 sequences are SEHNR and FQNEAQ (reference sequence). Trimming took 5 bases from V and 4 from J, leaving 9 bases between them. This CDR3 is 12 amino acids long. CDR3: CASSRVEYEQYF. The CDR3 bases are TGTGCCAGCAGCCGCGTCGAGTACGAGCAGTACTTC.

The chain uses TRBV10-3 and TRBJ1-1; 7 positions match TRBD1. With V trimmed by 11 bases and J by 11 bases, 20 bases remained unmatched. CDR3 size: 14 residues. Germline V gene lookup returns CDR1 ENHRY and CDR2 SYGVKD. The CDR3 DNA reads as TGTGCCTCCGGGACAGTCCTATTCAGCCAGTTGGCTTTCTTT. Protein sequence: CASGTVLFSQLAFF.

The chain uses TRBV5-6 and TRBJ2-5; TRBD2 matches at 10 bases. The junction had 11 bases not matched to a gene; V was cut back by 7 bases and J by 5 bases. Germline V CDR1 and CDR2: SGHDT, YYEEEE. The CDR3 runs 15 residues. CDR3 amino acids: CASAAGSGRVETQYF. The CDR3 nucleotides read TGTGCCAGCGCCGCCGGCAGCGGGAGGGTCGAGACCCAGTACTTC. Full variable domain (remainder filled in from reference TRBV5-6 and TRBJ2-5): DAGVTQSPTHLIKTRGQQVTLRCSPKSGHDTVSWYQQALGQGPQFIFQYYEEEERQRGNFPDRFSGHQFPNYSSELNVNALLLGDSALYLCASAAGSGRVETQYFGPGTRLLVL.

J is TRBJ2-7 and V is TRBV7-6, with TRBD1 identical over 7 bases. The V and J ends lost 4 bases and 4 bases, in that order; junction bases with no gene match: 16. Germline V lookup: CDR1 SGHVS, CDR2 FNYEAQ. The CDR3 runs 17 residues. CDR3 nucleotides: TGTGCCAGCAGCTCGGCGACACCAACAGGGGCGAAGTACGAGCAGTACTTC. Its protein product is CASSSATPTGAKYEQYF.

The chain combines TRBV27 with TRBJ2-1; tentative D call: TRBD2 (6 bases). The CDR3 loop spans 16 amino acids. V was pared by 5 bases and J by 4 bases, with 18 bases between. Germline values: CDR1 MNHEY, CDR2 SMNVEV (reference sequence). CDR3 coding DNA: TGTGCCAGCAGTCCTGGCCGGACTACGACGTACAATGAGCAGTTCTTC. This encodes CASSPGRTTTYNEQFF.

J is TRBJ1-1 and V is TRBV5-4, with D uncertain. V lost 2 bases and J lost 0, with 8 bases in between. This CDR3 contains 14 residues. Germline lookup yields CDR1 SGHNT and CDR2 YYREEE (reference sequence). In nucleotides, the CDR3 is TGTGCCAGCAGCTTTCTGACATTGAACACTGAAGCTTTCTTT. Translating it yields CASSFLTLNTEAFF.

The chain couples TRBV9 to TRBJ1-1, with 7 bases identical to TRBD1. Trimming cost V 4 bases and J 3 bases; bases outside gene matches: 6. The length of the CDR3 is 14 residues. Germline loops: CDR1 SGDLS, CDR2 YYNGEE. CDR3 in amino acids: CASSPGDSYTEAFF. In DNA, the CDR3 is TGTGCCAGCAGCCCCGGGGACAGTTACACTGAAGCTTTCTTT.

The rearrangement joins TRBV6-5 to TRBJ1-2; perhaps TRBD1 as D (5 bases). V was cut by 5 bases and J by 2 bases, with 12 bases left in between. Germline CDR1 is MNHEY and CDR2 is SVGAGI. The CDR3 is made up of 14 amino acids. CDR3 sequence reads: CASSRQTPNYGYTF. Written as DNA, the CDR3 is TGTGCCAGCAGTCGACAGACTCCAAACTATGGCTACACCTTC.